These 10 T cell receptor beta chains came from one sample sequenced in a study of CD8+ T cells in alopecia areata. cDNA serving as the sequencing template came from extracted, reverse transcribed RNA. The repertoire was sequenced with immunoSEQ multiplex PCR; TCRdb's copy has only in-frame clones and lacks some. The sample lists over 100,000 clones, almost 50% occurring once. The sample in question was CD8+ T cells sorted from blood, obtained at week 0. The receptors come from a human donor with alopecia areata.

DNA for the CDR3: TGTGCCAGCACCCTCCTGATCGACCGAACCTACGAGCAGTACTTC. It yields the protein CASTLLIDRTYEQYF. The chain joins TRBV5-6 to TRBJ2-7; D not resolved. From germline, CDR1 is SGHDT and CDR2 YYEEEE. The CDR3 sequence is 15 residues long. Between the trimmed V and J ends, which lost 6 bases and 2 bases, there was a span of 18 bases.

A word on this clone: An end of the junction differs from the germline gene, which may be a read error. DNA of the CDR3: TGTGCCAGCAGCTTAACTTTGGATTATAACACCGGGGAGCTGCTTTTT. Its translation: CASSLTLDYNTGELLF. The V gene is TRBV5-6, the J gene TRBJ2-2, with a weak D call TRBD2 (5 bases). CDR3 length: 16 residues. The germline V gene encodes CDR1 SGHDT and CDR2 YYEEEE.

Turning to this clone: Other DNA sequences in the same sample also yield this CDR3. The chain uses TRBV19 and TRBJ1-5; 8 nucleotides line up with TRBD1. Germline V gene lookup returns CDR1 LNHDA and CDR2 SQIVND (reference sequence). This CDR3 comprises 15 residues. V gave up 5 bases and J gave up 4 bases; unmatched junction bases: 7. CDR3 loop: CASSVDREGNQPQHF. The CDR3 DNA is TGTGCCAGTAGTGTGGACAGGGAAGGGAATCAGCCCCAGCATTTT. Supplemented by reference TRBV19 and TRBJ1-5, the full variable domain reads DGGITQSPKYLFRKEGQNVTLSCEQNLNHDAMYWYRQDPGQGLRLIYYSQIVNDFQKGDIAEGYSVSREKKESFPLTVTSAQKNPTAFYLCASSVDREGNQPQHFGDGTRLSIL.

The V and J genes are TRBV5-6 and TRBJ1-1; tentative D call: TRBD1 (5 bases). V lost 7 bases, J lost 3 bases, and 10 bases lay in between. This CDR3 is built from 12 residues. CDR1 is SGHDT, CDR2 YYEEEE, per germline. This CDR3 is CASATGDTEAFF. The CDR3 DNA follows: TGTGCCAGCGCTACGGGGGACACTGAAGCTTTCTTT.

The V gene is TRBV5-1, the J gene TRBJ2-3; perhaps TRBD1 as D (6 bases). This CDR3 is built from 14 residues. Trimming removed 8 bases from V and 1 base from J, with 14 bases in between. The V gene's germline CDR1 is SGHRS and CDR2 YFSETQ. The CDR3 coding sequence is TGCGCCAGTCAAACAGGGCTCGGCACAGATACGCAGTATTTT. Encoded protein: CASQTGLGTDTQYF.

The rearrangement joins TRBV5-1 to TRBJ2-7; 8 nucleotides line up with TRBD1. J gave up 4 bases and V 0 bases, and 3 bases lay outside the gene matches. This CDR3 spans 14 amino acids. Germline V lookup: CDR1 SGHRS, CDR2 YFSETQ. The CDR3 spells CASSLGDRGYEQYF. DNA for the CDR3: TGCGCCAGCAGCTTGGGCGACAGGGGATACGAGCAGTACTTC.

The genes are TRBV9 and TRBJ2-2; 10 nucleotides agree with TRBD2. V shed 4 bases, J shed 4 bases, and the junction held 7 bases outside the gene matches. Germline CDR1 SGDLS, CDR2 YYNGEE. The length of the CDR3 is 16 residues. This CDR3 reads CASSPLGLASTGELFF. Written as DNA, the CDR3 is TGTGCCAGCAGCCCGCTGGGACTAGCGTCCACCGGGGAGCTGTTTTTT. The full variable domain, its missing parts supplied by reference TRBV9 and TRBJ2-2, is DSGVTQTPKHLITATGQRVTLRCSPRSGDLSVYWYQQSLDQGLQFLIQYYNGEERAKGNILERFSAQQFPDLHSELNLSSLELGDSALYFCASSPLGLASTGELFFGEGSRLTVL.

This clone has only one observation. This rearrangement joins TRBV6-5 to TRBJ2-4; 8 bases fit TRBD2. Germline CDR1 MNHEY, CDR2 SVGAGI. Trimming cost V 4 bases and J 3 bases; bases outside gene matches: 5. The CDR3 runs 15 residues. The CDR3 loop reads CASSSPGTSKNIQYF. In DNA, the CDR3 is TGTGCCAGCAGTTCCCCCGGGACTAGCAAAAACATTCAGTACTTC.

The J gene is TRBJ1-4, the V gene TRBV29-1; D uncertain. CDR1 is SQVTM, CDR2 ANQGSEA, per germline. This CDR3 spans 13 amino acids. V dropped 7 bases and J dropped 5 bases, with 14 bases sitting between them. Written as DNA, the CDR3 is TGCAGCGCCCTAGGACCGCAGAATGAAAAACTGTTTTTT. It codes for CSALGPQNEKLFF. Supplemented by reference TRBV29-1 and TRBJ1-4, the full variable domain reads SAVISQKPSRDICQRGTSLTIQCQVDSQVTMMFWYRQQPGQSLTLIATANQGSEATYESGFVIDKFPISRPNLTFSTLTVSNMSPEDSSIYLCSALGPQNEKLFFGSGTQLSVL.

At least ten counts were recorded for this clone. The chain employs TRBV19 and TRBJ1-5, with 9 bases that match TRBD1. Germline V lookup: CDR1 LNHDA, CDR2 SQIVND (reference sequence). The J segment lost 3 bases and the V segment lost 7 bases, leaving 13 bases of the junction unmatched. The CDR3 runs to 17 residues. The chain's CDR3 is CASNLPGQGLDNQPQHF. As DNA, the CDR3 is TGTGCCAGTAATCTACCGGGACAGGGTTTGGACAATCAGCCCCAGCATTTT.